These T cell receptor beta chains were read from a single sample in a study of blood T cell repertoires in COVID-19. The table came from immunoSEQ multiplex PCR; TCRdb's copy has only in-frame clones and leaves some out. Among approximately 300,000 clones listed, about nine tenths were seen once. The sequenced sample consisted of PBMCs or T cells enriched from blood (not recorded which). These receptors were collected from a woman aged 25 to 39 who had recovered from COVID-19. CDR3s include the opening cysteine and the closing phenylalanine or tryptophan. A D gene is named only where the DNA matches it firmly. Where a row states a size, it is once, few, many or the class of an expanded clone; other rows omit it.

j_call d_call v_call cdr3_length clone_size cdr3_nt cdr3_aa
TRBJ2-7 TRBD2 TRBV9 15 - TGTGCCAGCAGCATTTTAGCGGGGCACTCCTACGAGCAGTACTTC CASSILAGHSYEQYF
TRBJ2-1 - TRBV6-2/TRBV6-3 13 - TGTGCCAGCAGTTATTTTATTTTCAATGAGCAGTTCTTC CASSYFIFNEQFF
TRBJ2-5 TRBD2 TRBV14 15 - TGTGCCAGCAGCGTTCGACTAGCGGGACGAGAGACCCAGTACTTC CASSVRLAGRETQYF
TRBJ2-1 TRBD2 TRBV2 16 - TGTGCCAGCAATAAAATCGGGACTAGCCATTACAATGAGCAGTTCTTC CASNKIGTSHYNEQFF
TRBJ2-1 - TRBV5-3 17 - TGTGCCAGAAGCTTCGGGGTAGCGGCTTGGGGCTACAATGAGCAGTTCTTC CARSFGVAAWGYNEQFF
TRBJ2-1 TRBD2 TRBV7-9 17 once TGTGCCAGCAGCGCAGGGACTAGCGGGAGCTCCTACAATGAGCAGTTCTTC CASSAGTSGSSYNEQFF
TRBJ1-4 - TRBV5-1 15 - TGCGCCAGCAGGTCAACTGGGCAGGGTTATGAAAAACTGTTTTTT CASRSTGQGYEKLFF
TRBJ2-3 TRBD1 TRBV11-2 19 - TGTGCCAGCAGCGGACACCCGGGACAGGGGGCTTTAAGCACAGATACGCAGTATTTT CASSGHPGQGALSTDTQYF
TRBJ2-1 - TRBV27 13 - TGTGCCAGCAGTTTACGACTAGTTAATGAGCAGTTCTTC CASSLRLVNEQFF
TRBJ2-3 TRBD2 TRBV7-7 18 - TGTGCTAGCAGCTTGTGTCTGTACGCGGGAGGGGAGACAGATACGCAGTATTTT CASSLCLYAGGETDTQYF
TRBJ2-3 TRBD2 TRBV19 16 - TGTGCCAGTAGTATGAGGACTAGCGGGACTATAGATACGCAGTATTTT CASSMRTSGTIDTQYF
TRBJ1-5 - TRBV27 15 - TGTGCCAGCAGTTTTGGGGCCCGTAGCAATCAGCCCCAGCATTTT CASSFGARSNQPQHF
TRBJ1-2 - TRBV6-5 15 once TGTGCCAGCAGTTACTCACCGGACAATAACTATGGCTACACCTTC CASSYSPDNNYGYTF
TRBJ1-2 - TRBV4-3 15 - TGCGCCAGCAGCCAAGATCGCGCGACTCACCGCGGCTACACCTTC CASSQDRATHRGYTF
TRBJ1-4 - TRBV4-1 13 - TGCGCCAGCAGCCAGAGCGGTAATGAAAAACTGTTTTTT CASSQSGNEKLFF
TRBJ2-3 - TRBV5-4 15 - TGTGCCAGCAGCTTGGCCAATGAGATCTTGGATACGCAGTATTTT CASSLANEILDTQYF
TRBJ1-1 - TRBV29-1 15 once TGCAGCGCTCACCAACTGGGGGGAGAAGGCACTGAAGCTTTCTTT CSAHQLGGEGTEAFF
TRBJ2-7 - TRBV29-1 13 - TGCAGCGTTTGGCAGCCTCTCGCGAGGGAGCAGTACTTC CSVWQPLAREQYF
TRBJ1-5 - TRBV12-5 16 - TGTGCTAGTGGTTTGAGGTACAGCCATAGCAATCAGCCCCAGCATTTT CASGLRYSHSNQPQHF
TRBJ2-7 TRBD2 TRBV20-1 15 - TGCAGTGCTAGTTCCGGACTAGCTTCTAGGTACGAGCAGTACTTC CSASSGLASRYEQYF
TRBJ2-7 TRBD1 TRBV27 16 - TGTGCCAGCAGATGGCAGGGACAGGGCGGAACCTACGAGCAGTACTTC CASRWQGQGGTYEQYF
TRBJ2-7 - TRBV6-5 14 - TGTGCCAGCAGTCGTCATGGGGGGAGTTACGAGCAGTACTTC CASSRHGGSYEQYF
TRBJ2-1 - TRBV11-2 11 - TGTGCCAGCAGCTTAGTCTACGAGCAGTTCTTC CASSLVYEQFF
TRBJ2-7 TRBD2 TRBV19 16 many TGTGCCAGTAGTATAGCGGGACTAGCGGGATTTTACGAGCAGTACTTC CASSIAGLAGFYEQYF
TRBJ2-3 - TRBV9 14 - TGTGCCAGCAGCGTAGGGGTAGCCCCAGATACGCAGTATTTT CASSVGVAPDTQYF
TRBJ1-1 - TRBV7-2 15 - TGTGCCAGCAGCTTTAGTGGGGGGGAGGTTATCGGAGCTTTCTTT CASSFSGGEVIGAFF
TRBJ1-2 - TRBV7-8 13 - TGTGCCAGCAGCCCACTACCGAGACGGAGCTACACCTTC CASSPLPRRSYTF
TRBJ2-1 TRBD2 TRBV7-2 15 - TGTGCCAGCAGCTTTTTCCGCGGGAGTGGAAATGAGCAGTTCTTC CASSFFRGSGNEQFF
TRBJ1-2 - TRBV19 14 - TGTGCCAGTAGTATAGTGGTACGACTGGGTGGCTACACCTTC CASSIVVRLGGYTF
TRBJ1-1 - TRBV5-6 15 - TGTGCCAGCAGCCGTCGGGGACACCTGGGGACTGAAGCTTTCTTT CASSRRGHLGTEAFF
TRBJ2-3 TRBD2 TRBV5-1 20 - TGCGCCAGCAGCTTGGAAAGAGAAACGGGGACTAGGTGGAGCACAGATACGCAGTATTTT CASSLERETGTRWSTDTQYF
TRBJ2-3 - TRBV7-2 13 - TGTGCCAGCATGCTAGCAGGCACAGATACGCAGTATTTT CASMLAGTDTQYF
TRBJ1-2 - TRBV2 17 - TGTGCCAGCAGCGATGATACCCAGGGGATTCGGGTCTATGGCTACACCTTC CASSDDTQGIRVYGYTF
TRBJ2-3 - TRBV3-1/TRBV3-2 14 - TGTGCCAGCAGCCGCAGCGCTAGCACAGATACGCAGTATTTT CASSRSASTDTQYF
TRBJ2-7 TRBD1 TRBV13 13 - TGTGCCAGCAGCTTAACCGACAGGGACGAGCAGTACTTC CASSLTDRDEQYF
TRBJ1-1 - TRBV27 17 once TGTGCCAGCAGTTTATCGATTTTTCTCGGGTCTCCGACTGAAGCTTTCTTT CASSLSIFLGSPTEAFF
TRBJ2-5 - TRBV13 12 - TGTGCCAGCAGCTCAATTCAAGAGACCCAGTACTTC CASSSIQETQYF
TRBJ1-1 - TRBV4-1 15 once TGCGCCAGCAGCCCCCAGGAGGGGCGGGTCACTGAAGCTTTCTTT CASSPQEGRVTEAFF
TRBJ1-1 - TRBV20-1 11 - TGCAGTGTTACGCAGGGCACTGAAGCTTTCTTT CSVTQGTEAFF
TRBJ2-1 TRBD2 TRBV25-1 17 - TGTGCCAGCAGTGGAGGTCTAGCGGGACCTACCTACAATGAGCAGTTCTTC CASSGGLAGPTYNEQFF
TRBJ1-1 - TRBV5-1 15 - TGCGCCAGCAGCTTGGCCCCAGGGGTGAACACTGAAGCTTTCTTT CASSLAPGVNTEAFF
TRBJ2-3 TRBD1 TRBV5-1 14 - TGCGCCAGCAGCTCCGGGACAGGGGGAACCCCGCAGTATTTT CASSSGTGGTPQYF
TRBJ1-1 - TRBV18 15 once TGTGCCAGCTCACCGGAAACAGGGCGGAACGCTGAAGCTTTCTTT CASSPETGRNAEAFF
TRBJ1-2 TRBD1 TRBV5-1 14 - TGCGCCAGCAGCATAACGGACAGGGCGGATGGCTACACCTTC CASSITDRADGYTF
TRBJ2-3 TRBD2 TRBV5-1 15 - TGCGCCAGCAGCTTGGTAGCGGGAGGGCAAGATACGCAGTATTTT CASSLVAGGQDTQYF
TRBJ1-4 - TRBV7-2 14 - TGTGCCAGCAGCTTAGGTCCGGCGGTGGAAAAACTGTTTTTT CASSLGPAVEKLFF